This TCR beta chain was captured in a study of T cell repertoires in cytomegalovirus infection. For the study at large: Carrying CMV and the relevant HLA type showed in public TCR beta signatures. Study-wide results and limits: Dominating the ex vivo response were HLA-C-restricted CMV-specific TCR beta clonotypes. Frequencies of public TCR beta families were cumulated, and this identified carriers of CMV plus the relevant HLA.

There are 13 residues in the CDR3. Trimming stripped 3 bases from V and 0 bases from J, with 6 bases between. The germline V gene has CDR1 MNHNS and CDR2 SASEGT. This clonotype was counted between two and nine times. What it binds is unknown. A single record per CDR3 protein comes from TCRdb applying MiXCR to the reads. The top ten hold around an eighth of the sample, which has 800,000 to 950,000 distinct CDR3 sequences, over 25% seen once. This specimen was cultured CD8+ T cells from PBMCs, taken from culture after CMV antigen stimulation. This sequence originates from a human donor in good health (CMV status not recorded). Some clones in this sample may be carry-over from other donors' samples. V and J are TRBV6-1 and TRBJ2-7; D gene ambiguous. The CDR3 reads CASSDEDSYEQYF. CDR3 nucleotide sequence: TGTGCCAGCAGTGACGAGGACTCCTACGAGCAGTACTTC.